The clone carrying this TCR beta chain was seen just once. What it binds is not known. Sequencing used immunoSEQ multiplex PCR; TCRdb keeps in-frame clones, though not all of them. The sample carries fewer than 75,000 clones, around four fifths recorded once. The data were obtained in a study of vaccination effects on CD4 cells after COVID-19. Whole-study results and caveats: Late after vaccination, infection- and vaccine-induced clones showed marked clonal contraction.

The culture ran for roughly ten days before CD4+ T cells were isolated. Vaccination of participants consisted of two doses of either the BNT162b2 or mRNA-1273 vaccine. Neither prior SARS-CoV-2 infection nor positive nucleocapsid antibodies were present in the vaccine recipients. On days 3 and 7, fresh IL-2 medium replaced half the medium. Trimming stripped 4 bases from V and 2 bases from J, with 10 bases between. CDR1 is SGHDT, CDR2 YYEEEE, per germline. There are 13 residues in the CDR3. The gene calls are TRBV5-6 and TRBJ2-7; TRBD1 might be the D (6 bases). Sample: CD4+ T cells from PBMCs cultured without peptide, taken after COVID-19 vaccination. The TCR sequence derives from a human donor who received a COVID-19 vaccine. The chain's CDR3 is CASSQQGAYEQYF. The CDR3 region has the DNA TGTGCCAGCAGCCAACAGGGCGCCTACGAGCAGTACTTC.